This T cell receptor (beta chain) is from a study of identical twins. This CDR3 has 17 amino acids. V shed 5 bases and J 0 bases; nucleotides not matched to a gene: 11. From germline, CDR1 is SEHNR and CDR2 FQNEAQ (reference sequence). Whole-study results and caveats: Out-of-frame alpha sequences shared by twins showed excess low generation probability.

Note on this clonotype: Its antigen remains unidentified.

After template switching added a universal primer site, the resulting cDNA carried unique molecular identifiers. MiXCR was run by TCRdb on the 5' RACE reads, yielding one entry per CDR3 protein. The sample has more than 200,000 distinct CDR3 sequences, over 12% seen once; the top ten hold around 9.5%. This clonotype originated in a woman under 30 in good health. The sequencing input was memory (CD45RO+) T cells sorted from blood. The rearrangement links TRBV7-9 to TRBJ2-3; 7 nucleotides agree with TRBD2. This chain's CDR3 is CASSLAMGGTSTDTQYF. CDR3 bases: TGTGCCAGCAGCCTTGCTATGGGAGGGACTAGCACAGATACGCAGTATTTT.